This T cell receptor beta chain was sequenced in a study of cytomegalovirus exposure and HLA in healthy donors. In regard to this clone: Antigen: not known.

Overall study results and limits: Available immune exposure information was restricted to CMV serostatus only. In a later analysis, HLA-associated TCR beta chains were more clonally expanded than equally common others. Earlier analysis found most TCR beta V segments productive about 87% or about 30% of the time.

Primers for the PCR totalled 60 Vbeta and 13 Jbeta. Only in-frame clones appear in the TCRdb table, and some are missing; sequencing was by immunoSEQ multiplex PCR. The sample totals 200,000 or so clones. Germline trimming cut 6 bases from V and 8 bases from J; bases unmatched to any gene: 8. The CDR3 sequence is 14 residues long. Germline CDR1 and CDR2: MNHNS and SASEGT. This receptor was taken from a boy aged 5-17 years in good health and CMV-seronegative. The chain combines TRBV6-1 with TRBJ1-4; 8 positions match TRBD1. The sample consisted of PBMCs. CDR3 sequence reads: CASSDRDRREKLFF. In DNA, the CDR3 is TGTGCCAGCAGCGACCGGGACAGGAGGGAAAAACTGTTTTTT.